The 27 T cell receptor beta chains listed next were all sequenced from one sample in a study of long-term antiretroviral therapy in people with HIV. Survey level was the resolution at which the v3.0 immunoSEQ assay ran. Method: immunoSEQ multiplex PCR; TCRdb's copy keeps in-frame clones and lacks some. The profile shows fewer than 25,000 clones, approximately 77% of them singletons. The specimen comprised unsorted PBMCs, sampled at the start of antiretroviral therapy. These receptors were taken from a man in his fifties with HIV.

This sequence joins TRBV19 and TRBJ1-5; 7 positions agree with TRBD1. CDR1 is LNHDA, CDR2 SQIVND, per germline (reference sequence). This CDR3 is built from 14 residues. Trimming took 10 bases from V and 3 from J; bases not matched to a gene: 9. The CDR3 bases are TGTGCCACCCGGACAGGCCTGCTCAATCAGCCCCAGCATTTT. As protein: CATRTGLLNQPQHF.

CDR3 bases: TGCGCCAGCAGTGAGTCGAAGGGGACAGCATACGAGCAGTACTTC. Its translation is CASSESKGTAYEQYF. The rearrangement links TRBV10-1 to TRBJ2-7, with 7 bases aligning to TRBD1. Germline CDR1 and CDR2: WNHNN and SYGVQD (reference sequence). V lost 0 bases to trimming and J lost 4 bases; unmatched junction nucleotides: 6. This CDR3 has 15 residues.

This chain uses TRBV25-1 with TRBJ2-2, with D unclear. Trimming cost V 4 bases and J 7 bases, with 7 bases left between them. CDR3 length equals 12 residues. Germline assignment: CDR1 MGHDK and CDR2 SYGVNS. DNA for the CDR3: TGTGCCAGCAGTGTGGTTGGCGGGGAGCTGTTTTTT. It is translated as CASSVVGGELFF.

The chain has TRBV7-3 and TRBJ2-2; D possibly uses TRBD1 or TRBD2 (6 bases each). This CDR3 has 20 residues. The V end lost 5 bases, the J end lost 3 bases, and 28 bases lay between the germline ends. Germline V CDR1 and CDR2: SGHTA, FQGTGA. CDR3 protein: CASSPVGARGPQWDTGELFF. CDR3 nucleotide sequence: TGTGCCAGCAGCCCTGTAGGTGCTCGGGGGCCCCAATGGGACACCGGGGAGCTGTTTTTT.

This clone has just a few counts. The chain carries TRBV28 and TRBJ1-2, with TRBD1 as a possible D gene (5 bases). The V and J ends lost 2 bases and 6 bases respectively, with 10 bases between them. The CDR3 length is 13 residues. The germline V gene encodes CDR1 MDHEN and CDR2 SYDVKM. CDR3 DNA sequence: TGTGCCAGCAGTTTACAGGGAAGGGATGGCTACACCTTC. Protein sequence: CASSLQGRDGYTF.

This chain uses TRBV7-2 with TRBJ1-1, with D unclear. This CDR3 spans 13 amino acids. Germline V lookup: CDR1 SGHTA, CDR2 FQGNSA. Trimming took 5 bases from V and 5 from J, leaving 12 bases between them. This CDR3 is CASSTTGWTEAFF. CDR3 bases: TGTGCCAGCAGCACGACTGGGTGGACTGAAGCTTTCTTT.

V is TRBV5-4 and J is TRBJ2-3; perhaps TRBD2 as D (5 bases). This CDR3 is built from 13 residues. Trimming pared 1 base from V and 7 bases from J, leaving 10 bases between. Germline values: CDR1 SGHNT, CDR2 YYREEE (reference sequence). CDR3 region: CASSLRDRNTQYF. DNA of the CDR3: TGTGCCAGCAGCTTGCGGGATAGAAATACGCAGTATTTT.

The chain uses TRBV5-4 and TRBJ2-1, with 9 positions matching TRBD2. With 0 bases clipped from V and 6 bases from J, the junction kept 4 bases outside the gene matches. CDR3 length: 15 amino acids. Germline-derived CDR1 and CDR2 are SGHNT and YYREEE (reference sequence). The CDR3 loop is CASSLVREGGNEQFF. CDR3 nucleotides: TGTGCCAGCAGCTTGGTGCGGGAGGGCGGCAATGAGCAGTTCTTC.

The genes are TRBV5-5 and TRBJ2-3, with 7 bases aligning to TRBD1. Germline lookup yields CDR1 SGHKS and CDR2 YYEKEE (reference sequence). Germline trimming cut 3 bases from V and 13 bases from J; bases unmatched to any gene: 14. The CDR3 runs 14 residues. CDR3 residues: CASSSPDRELLEYF. Written as DNA, the CDR3 is TGTGCCAGCAGCTCCCCCGACAGGGAGCTTTTGGAGTATTTT.

This chain connects TRBV27 to TRBJ2-2, with a possible D match to TRBD2 (5 bases). Germline V gene data show CDR1 as MNHEY and CDR2 as SMNVEV (reference sequence). V gave up 2 bases and J gave up 0 bases, with 10 bases separating them. There are 16 residues in the CDR3. CDR3 DNA: TGTGCCAGCAGTTTAGGTTGGCGGGCGAACACCGGGGAGCTGTTTTTT. Its protein is CASSLGWRANTGELFF.

This clone was seen a few times. This sequence joins TRBV4-2 and TRBJ2-7, with D perhaps TRBD2 (7 bases). This CDR3 is built from 15 residues. Germline loops: CDR1 LGHNA, CDR2 YNFKEQ. The V end was cut by 0 bases, the J end by 2 bases, with 11 bases between. As DNA, the CDR3 is TGTGCCAGCAGCCAAGATTGGGGGGGCACCTACGAGCAGTACTTC. It translates to CASSQDWGGTYEQYF.

This clone was recorded a few times. The V gene is TRBV18, the J gene TRBJ2-7; D not certain. The V gene's germline CDR1 is KGHSH and CDR2 LQKENI. CDR3 size: 14 residues. V was clipped by 5 bases and J by 1 base, with 12 bases between them. This chain's CDR3 is CASSSDLSSYEQYF. DNA of the CDR3: TGTGCCAGCTCATCGGATCTCTCTTCCTACGAGCAGTACTTC.

This chain uses TRBV15 with TRBJ1-2, with D possibly matching TRBD1 (5 bases). This CDR3 contains 18 residues. Trimming stripped 1 base from V and 8 bases from J, with 26 bases between. The germline V gene encodes CDR1 LNHNV and CDR2 YYDKDF (reference sequence). CDR3 DNA sequence: TGTGCCACCAGCAGAGGTCTTGGGGGGAGGGGACCGACTAGGGGCTACACCTTC. As protein: CATSRGLGGRGPTRGYTF.

V is TRBV28 and J is TRBJ2-3; 15 positions match TRBD2. Germline V gives CDR1 MDHEN, CDR2 SYDVKM. This CDR3 has 15 residues. The ends lost 6 bases at V and 8 bases at J; junction bases unmatched: 6. The CDR3 region is CASSRTSGGAGTQYF. In DNA form, the CDR3 reads TGTGCCAGCAGCCGGACTAGCGGGGGGGCGGGTACGCAGTATTTT.

The chain couples TRBV9 to TRBJ2-3; 7 positions agree with TRBD1. CDR3 length: 16 residues. Trimming at V came to 4 bases and at J to 1 base, leaving 9 bases not matched to a gene. The germline CDR1 and CDR2 sequences are SGDLS and YYNGEE. The CDR3 DNA is TGTGCCAGCAGCAAACGGACAGGACGACGCACAGATACGCAGTATTTT. This codes for CASSKRTGRRTDTQYF.

As DNA, the CDR3 is TGCGCCAGCAGCTTGACTAGCGGGAGAGTTAATGAGCAGTTCTTC. Residues: CASSLTSGRVNEQFF. This rearrangement joins TRBV5-1 to TRBJ2-1, with 11 bases identical to TRBD2. CDR1 is SGHRS and CDR2 is YFSETQ in the germline V gene. The CDR3 runs 15 residues. After removal of 1 base from V and 7 bases from J, the junction contained 4 bases not matched to a gene.

This chain uses TRBV6-5 with TRBJ1-3; D unresolved. Per germline, CDR1 MNHEY and CDR2 SVGAGI. CDR3 length equals 14 residues. V was cut by 5 bases and J by 1 base, with 9 bases left in between. CDR3 in DNA: TGTGCCAGCAGTGAGACGCGGTCTGGAAACACCATATATTTT. This gives the protein CASSETRSGNTIYF.

For the CDR3, the DNA is TGCAGCGTCAGGGGTTTGGGAGATACGCAGTATTTT. Translated, it gives CSVRGLGDTQYF. The rearrangement links TRBV29-1 to TRBJ2-3; the D gene is possibly TRBD1 (6 bases). CDR1 and CDR2 from the germline V gene are SQVTM and ANQGSEA. There are 12 residues in the CDR3. The V gene lost 6 bases and the J gene lost 5 bases, with 12 bases spanning the gap.

This rearrangement joins TRBV12-1 to TRBJ2-3; TRBD1 is taken as the D call from the table, unchecked against the DNA. TRBV12-1 is a listed pseudogene. The CDR3 contains 16 residues. The CDR3 reads CASSFGGFASTDTQYF. The CDR3 DNA is TGTGCCAGCAGCTTTGGGGGCTTTGCGAGCACAGATACGCAGTATTTT.

This clone occurred once. The chain uses TRBV19 and TRBJ2-5; D is tentatively TRBD1 or TRBD2 (5 bases each). Germline CDR1 LNHDA, CDR2 SQIVND (reference sequence). This CDR3 contains 14 residues. The V end lost 2 bases, the J end lost 6 bases, and 13 bases lay between the germline ends. CDR3 DNA: TGTGCCAGTAGTATAAGTTGGGACGGAAAGACCCAGTACTTC. This encodes CASSISWDGKTQYF.

The rearrangement joins TRBV9 to TRBJ2-5; D gene uncertain. Trimming took off 3 bases at V and 0 bases at J, with 9 bases between the two ends. Germline V lookup: CDR1 SGDLS, CDR2 YYNGEE. This CDR3 is built from 14 residues. CDR3 amino acids: CASSETAYQETQYF. CDR3 in DNA: TGTGCCAGCAGCGAGACCGCCTACCAAGAGACCCAGTACTTC.

This chain connects TRBV6-1 to TRBJ2-2, with TRBD2 matching over 10 bases. Trimming removed 9 bases from V and 0 bases from J; junction bases left unmatched: 4. The CDR3 contains 15 residues. Germline CDR1 is MNHNS and CDR2 is SASEGT. The CDR3 DNA sequence: TGTGCCAGTACTAGCGGGAATTCGAACACCGGGGAGCTGTTTTTT. It encodes CASTSGNSNTGELFF.

The J gene is TRBJ1-2, the V gene TRBV5-3; the match to TRBD1 covers 8 bases. TRBV5-3 is an open reading frame, and its role is uncertain. Trimming took 1 base from V and 0 from J; bases not matched to a gene: 14. This CDR3 region has 19 residues. CDR3 DNA: TGTGCCAGAAGCTTGTATCAGGGGGCAGGGGTCGGAGCTAACTATGGCTACACCTTC. This sequence encodes CARSLYQGAGVGANYGYTF.

This chain joins TRBV28 and TRBJ1-1, with D perhaps matching TRBD1 (5 bases). V lost 7 bases and J lost 6, with 21 bases in between. Germline V gives CDR1 MDHEN, CDR2 SYDVKM. The CDR3 loop spans 15 amino acids. As DNA, the CDR3 is TGTGCCAGCAACCCACCGGCGGGGCAGGACGCTGAAGCTTTCTTT. This translates into CASNPPAGQDAEAFF. The whole variable domain, filled in from reference TRBV28 and TRBJ1-1, reads DVKVTQSSRYLVKRTGEKVFLECVQDMDHENMFWYRQDPGLGLRLIYFSYDVKMKEKGDIPEGYSVSREKKERFSLILESASTNQTSMYLCASNPPAGQDAEAFFGQGTRLTVV.

The V gene is TRBV25-1, the J gene TRBJ2-2; D unresolved. From germline, CDR1 is MGHDK and CDR2 SYGVNS. Trimming took off 3 bases at V and 0 bases at J, with 8 bases between the two ends. The CDR3 covers 15 residues. The CDR3 bases are TGTGCCAGCAGTGATCCAGGAACGAACACCGGGGAGCTGTTTTTT. It yields the protein CASSDPGTNTGELFF.

This chain uses TRBV7-9 with TRBJ1-4; D unclear. V lost 8 bases to trimming and J lost 0 bases, with 13 bases between them. CDR1 and CDR2 (germline): SEHNR, FQNEAQ (reference sequence). The CDR3 spans 15 residues. The CDR3 coding sequence is TGTGCCAGCTCCTTTACGTGGGCAACTAATGAAAAACTGTTTTTT. Translating gives CASSFTWATNEKLFF.

This chain uses TRBV7-2 with TRBJ1-3, with D tentatively TRBD1 (6 bases). The CDR3 extends over 16 amino acids. Trimming cost V 4 bases and J 0 bases, with 13 bases left between them. Germline V CDR1 and CDR2: SGHTA, FQGNSA. CDR3 sequence (DNA): TGTGCCAGCAGCTCGTCGCGGGGGGCCTCTGGAAACACCATATATTTT. As protein: CASSSSRGASGNTIYF.